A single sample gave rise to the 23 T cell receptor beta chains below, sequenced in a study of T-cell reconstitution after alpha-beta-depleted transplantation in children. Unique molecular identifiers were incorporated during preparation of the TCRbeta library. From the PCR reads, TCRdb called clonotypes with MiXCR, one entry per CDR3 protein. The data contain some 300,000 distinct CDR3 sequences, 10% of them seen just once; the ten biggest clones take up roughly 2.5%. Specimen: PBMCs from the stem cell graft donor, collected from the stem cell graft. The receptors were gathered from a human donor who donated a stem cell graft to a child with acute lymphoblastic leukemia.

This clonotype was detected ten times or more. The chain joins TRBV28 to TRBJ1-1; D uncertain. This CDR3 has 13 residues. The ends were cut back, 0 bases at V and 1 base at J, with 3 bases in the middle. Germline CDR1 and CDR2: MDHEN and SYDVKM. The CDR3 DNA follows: TGTGCCAGCAGTTTATGGAGGAACACTGAAGCTTTCTTT. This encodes CASSLWRNTEAFF.

CDR3 region: CASSPGAGLSYNEQFF. The CDR3 DNA sequence: TGTGCCAGCAGCCCGGGGGCGGGATTGAGCTACAATGAGCAGTTCTTC. The chain joins TRBV7-8 to TRBJ2-1; tentatively, D is TRBD1 or TRBD2 (6 bases each). Germline loops: CDR1 SGHVS, CDR2 FQNEAQ. The CDR3 runs 16 residues. The V end lost 5 bases, the J end lost 3 bases, and 17 bases lay between the germline ends. Full variable domain (rest looked up from reference TRBV7-8 and TRBJ2-1): GAGVSQSPRYKVAKRGQDVALRCDPISGHVSLFWYQQALGQGPEFLTYFQNEAQLDKSGLPSDRFFAERPEGSVSTLKIQRTQQEDSAVYLCASSPGAGLSYNEQFFGPGTRLTVL.

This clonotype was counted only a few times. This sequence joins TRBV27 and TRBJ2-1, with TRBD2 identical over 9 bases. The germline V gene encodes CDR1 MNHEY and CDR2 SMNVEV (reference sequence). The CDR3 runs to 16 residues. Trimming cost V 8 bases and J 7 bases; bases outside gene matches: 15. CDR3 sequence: CASYPLLAGGLNEQFF. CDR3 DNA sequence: TGTGCCAGCTACCCCCTACTAGCGGGTGGGCTAAATGAGCAGTTCTTC.

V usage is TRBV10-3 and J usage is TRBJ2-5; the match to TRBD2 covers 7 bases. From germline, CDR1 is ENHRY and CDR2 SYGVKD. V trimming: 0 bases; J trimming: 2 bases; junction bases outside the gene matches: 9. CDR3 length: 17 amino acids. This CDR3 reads CAISESTRTRLQETQYF. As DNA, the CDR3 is TGTGCCATCAGTGAGTCGACGCGGACTAGGCTACAAGAGACCCAGTACTTC.

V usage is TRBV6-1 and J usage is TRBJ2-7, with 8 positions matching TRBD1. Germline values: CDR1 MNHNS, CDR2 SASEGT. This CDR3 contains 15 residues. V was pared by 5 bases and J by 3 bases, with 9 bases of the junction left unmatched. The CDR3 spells CASSRGAGQGYEQYF. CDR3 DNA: TGTGCCAGCAGTAGGGGGGCCGGACAGGGCTACGAGCAGTACTTC.

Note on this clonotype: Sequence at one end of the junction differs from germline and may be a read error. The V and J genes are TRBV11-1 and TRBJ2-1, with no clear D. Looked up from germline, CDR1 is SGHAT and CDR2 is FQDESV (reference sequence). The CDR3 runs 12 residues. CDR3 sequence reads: CASGLSMNEQFF. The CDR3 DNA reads TGTGCCAGCGGCTTATCAATGAATGAGCAGTTCTTC. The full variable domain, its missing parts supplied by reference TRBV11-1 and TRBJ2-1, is EAEVAQSPRYKITEKSQAVAFWCDPISGHATLYWYRQILGQGPELLVQFQDESVVDDSQLPKDRFSAERLKGVDSTLKIQPAELGDSAMYLCASGLSMNEQFFGPGTRLTVL.

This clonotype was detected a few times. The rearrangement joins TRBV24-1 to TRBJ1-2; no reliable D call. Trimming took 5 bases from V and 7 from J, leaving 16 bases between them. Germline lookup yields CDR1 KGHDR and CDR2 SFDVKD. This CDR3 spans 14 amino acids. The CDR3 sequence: CATSVSGRGGGYTF. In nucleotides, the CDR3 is TGTGCCACCAGTGTTTCTGGCCGTGGAGGTGGCTACACCTTC.

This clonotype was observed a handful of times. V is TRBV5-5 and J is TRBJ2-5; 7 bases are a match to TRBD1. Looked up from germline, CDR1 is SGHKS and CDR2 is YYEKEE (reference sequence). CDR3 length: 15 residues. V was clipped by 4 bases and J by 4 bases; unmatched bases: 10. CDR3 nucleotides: TGTGCCAGCAGCCTGGAAATACAGGGGCGAGAGACCCAGTACTTC. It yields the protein CASSLEIQGRETQYF.

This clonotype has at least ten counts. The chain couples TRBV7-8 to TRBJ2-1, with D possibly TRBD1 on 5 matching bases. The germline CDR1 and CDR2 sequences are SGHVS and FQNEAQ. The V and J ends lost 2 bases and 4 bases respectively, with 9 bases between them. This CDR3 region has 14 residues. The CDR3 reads CASSLTRQYNEQFF. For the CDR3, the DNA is TGTGCCAGCAGCTTAACGAGACAGTACAATGAGCAGTTCTTC.

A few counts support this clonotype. This CDR3 reads CASSFALNTEAFF. The CDR3 bases are TGTGCCAGCAGTTTCGCCCTGAACACTGAAGCTTTCTTT. The rearrangement links TRBV27 to TRBJ1-1, with no clear D. V lost 3 bases, J lost 0 bases, and 5 bases lay in between. Germline CDR1 MNHEY, CDR2 SMNVEV (reference sequence). This CDR3 spans 13 amino acids.

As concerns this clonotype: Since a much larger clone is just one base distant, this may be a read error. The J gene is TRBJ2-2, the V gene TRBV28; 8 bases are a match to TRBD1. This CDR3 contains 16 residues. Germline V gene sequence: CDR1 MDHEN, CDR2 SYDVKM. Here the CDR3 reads CTSSFSGTGYTGELFF. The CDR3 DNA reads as TGTACCAGCAGTTTCTCCGGGACAGGTTATACCGGGGAGCTGTTTTTT.

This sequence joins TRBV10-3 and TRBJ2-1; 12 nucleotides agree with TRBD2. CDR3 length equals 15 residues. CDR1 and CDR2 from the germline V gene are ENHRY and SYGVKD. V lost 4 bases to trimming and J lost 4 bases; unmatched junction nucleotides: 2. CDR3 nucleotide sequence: TGTGCCATCAGTGGGACTAGCGGGATATACAATGAGCAGTTCTTC. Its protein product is CAISGTSGIYNEQFF.

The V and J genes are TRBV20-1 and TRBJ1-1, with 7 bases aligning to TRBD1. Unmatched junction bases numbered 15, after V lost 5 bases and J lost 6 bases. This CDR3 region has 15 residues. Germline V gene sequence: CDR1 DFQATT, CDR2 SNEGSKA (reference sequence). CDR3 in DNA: TGCAGTGCTTTCACTGGGGGGGGGCAGGGGGCTGAAGCTTTCTTT. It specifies CSAFTGGGQGAEAFF.

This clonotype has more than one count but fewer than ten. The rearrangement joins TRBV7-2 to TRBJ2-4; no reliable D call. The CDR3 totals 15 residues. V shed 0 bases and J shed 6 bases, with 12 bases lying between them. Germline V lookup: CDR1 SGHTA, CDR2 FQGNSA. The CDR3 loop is CASSLAPGYGNIQYF. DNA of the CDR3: TGTGCCAGCAGCTTAGCGCCCGGGTACGGAAACATTCAGTACTTC.

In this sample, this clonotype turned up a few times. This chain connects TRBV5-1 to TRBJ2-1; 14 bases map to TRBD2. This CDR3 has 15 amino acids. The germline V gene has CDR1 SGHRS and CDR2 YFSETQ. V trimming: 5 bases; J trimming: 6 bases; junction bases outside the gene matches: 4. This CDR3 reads CASRGGLAGGNEQFF. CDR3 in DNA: TGCGCCAGCAGGGGAGGACTAGCGGGAGGCAATGAGCAGTTCTTC.

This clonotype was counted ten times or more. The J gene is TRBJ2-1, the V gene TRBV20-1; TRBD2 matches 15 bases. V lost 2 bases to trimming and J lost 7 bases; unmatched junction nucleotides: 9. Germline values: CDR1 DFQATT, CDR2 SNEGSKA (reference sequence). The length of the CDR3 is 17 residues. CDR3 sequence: CSARYLLGLAGGNEQFF. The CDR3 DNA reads TGCAGTGCTAGATACCTGTTGGGACTAGCGGGAGGTAATGAGCAGTTCTTC.

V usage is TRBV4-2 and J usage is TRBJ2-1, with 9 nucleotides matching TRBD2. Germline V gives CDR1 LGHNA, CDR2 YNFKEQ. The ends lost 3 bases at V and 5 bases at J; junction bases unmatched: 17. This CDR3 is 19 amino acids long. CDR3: CASSHISYLKREAHNEQFF. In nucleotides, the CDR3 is TGTGCCAGCAGCCACATATCTTACTTGAAGCGGGAGGCCCACAATGAGCAGTTCTTC.

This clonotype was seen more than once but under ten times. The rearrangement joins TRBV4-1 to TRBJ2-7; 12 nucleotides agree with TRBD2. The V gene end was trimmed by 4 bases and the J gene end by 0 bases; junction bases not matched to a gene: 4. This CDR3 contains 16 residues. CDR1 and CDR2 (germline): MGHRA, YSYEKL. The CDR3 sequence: CASSRGLAGNSYEQYF. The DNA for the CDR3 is TGCGCCAGCAGCCGAGGACTAGCGGGAAACTCCTACGAGCAGTACTTC.

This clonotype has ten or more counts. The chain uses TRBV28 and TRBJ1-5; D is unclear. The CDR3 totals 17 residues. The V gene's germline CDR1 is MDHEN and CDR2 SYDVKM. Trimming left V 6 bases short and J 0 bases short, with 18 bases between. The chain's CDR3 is CASSPRRGKGSNQPQHF. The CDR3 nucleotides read TGTGCCAGCAGCCCCCGGCGGGGTAAAGGTAGCAATCAGCCCCAGCATTTT.

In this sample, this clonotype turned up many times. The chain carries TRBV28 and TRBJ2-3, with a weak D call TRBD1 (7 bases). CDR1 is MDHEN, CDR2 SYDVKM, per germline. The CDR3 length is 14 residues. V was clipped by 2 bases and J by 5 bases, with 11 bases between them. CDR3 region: CASSLGGGLDTQYF. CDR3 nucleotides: TGTGCCAGCAGTTTAGGAGGGGGCCTAGATACGCAGTATTTT.

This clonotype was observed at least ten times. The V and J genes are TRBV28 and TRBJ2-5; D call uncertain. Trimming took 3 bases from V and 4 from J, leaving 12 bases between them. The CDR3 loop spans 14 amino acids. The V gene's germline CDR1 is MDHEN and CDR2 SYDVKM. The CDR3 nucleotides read TGTGCCAGCAGTTTCCGGCAGTACCTAGAGACCCAGTACTTC. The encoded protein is CASSFRQYLETQYF.

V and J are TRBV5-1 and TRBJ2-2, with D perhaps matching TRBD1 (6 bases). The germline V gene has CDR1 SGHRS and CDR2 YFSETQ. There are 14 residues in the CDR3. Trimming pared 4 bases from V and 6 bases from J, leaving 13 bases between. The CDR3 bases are TGCGCCAGCAGCATACTACAGGGTCCCGGGGAGCTGTTTTTT. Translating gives CASSILQGPGELFF.

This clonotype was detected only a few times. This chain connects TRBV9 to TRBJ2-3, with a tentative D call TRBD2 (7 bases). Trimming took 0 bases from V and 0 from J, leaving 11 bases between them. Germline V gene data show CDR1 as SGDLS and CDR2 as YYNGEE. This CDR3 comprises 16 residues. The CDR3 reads CASSVARGGSTDTQYF. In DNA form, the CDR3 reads TGTGCCAGCAGCGTAGCGAGGGGGGGCAGCACAGATACGCAGTATTTT.